The source of this T cell receptor (beta chain) is a study of shared clonotypes between healthy human individuals. Produced via immunoSEQ multiplex PCR; TCRdb's table is partial and in-frame only. This sample carries 450,000 to 500,000 clones, approximately 80% of them seen once, and the ten largest clones take about 12%. CDR3 length: 12 residues. Between the trimmed V and J ends, which lost 7 bases and 7 bases, there was a span of 12 bases. Germline CDR1 is SGHTS and CDR2 is YDEGEE. The chain has TRBV5-8 and TRBJ2-1; D possibly uses TRBD1 or TRBD2 (5 bases each). The source material was PBMCs. The TCR originated in a woman in her thirties or forties in good health. Some clones in this sample may be carry-over from other donors' samples. The CDR3 reads CASRRWGNEQFF. For the CDR3, the DNA is TGTGCCAGCCGGCGGTGGGGGAATGAGCAGTTCTTC.